This passage covers 21 T cell receptor beta chains from one sample sequenced in a study of graft-versus-host responses after intestinal transplantation. Their antigen targets remain unknown. Method: immunoSEQ multiplex PCR; TCRdb's copy keeps in-frame clones and lacks some. The table includes 98,000 or so clones, roughly 84% detected once. Source: unstimulated CD4+ T cells sorted from spleen or lymph node cells, taken before intestinal transplant. These receptor sequences come from a human donor who received an intestinal transplant.

The DNA of the CDR3 is TGTGCCAGCAGGACTAGCGGCTCTGGGGCCAACGTCCTGACTTTC. Its translation: CASRTSGSGANVLTF. The chain couples TRBV2 to TRBJ2-6; 9 positions agree with TRBD2. This CDR3 has 15 residues. Germline V gives CDR1 SNHLY, CDR2 FYNNEI. Trimming removed 6 bases from V and 0 bases from J; junction bases left unmatched: 0.

A note on this clone: The conserved phenylalanine or tryptophan is not found at the CDR3 terminus, so this likely reflects a read error. The DNA is omitted, as the CDR3 cannot be located on it reliably, and the CDR3 follows TCRdb's listing. The chain is built from TRBV11-3 and TRBJ2-7; the D call of TRBD2 is as the table states it, not checked on the DNA. Germline values: CDR1 SGHNT, CDR2 YENEEA. Termini included, the CDR3 measures 9 amino acids. The CDR3: CASSPLTLS.

V is TRBV6-5 and J is TRBJ2-1; maybe TRBD2 (5 bases). The V gene lost 5 bases and the J gene lost 3 bases, with 11 bases spanning the gap. The CDR3 has 14 residues. In germline, CDR1 is MNHEY, CDR2 SVGAGI. Here the CDR3 reads CASSRAGGYNEQFF. The CDR3 DNA sequence: TGTGCCAGCAGTAGGGCAGGAGGCTACAATGAGCAGTTCTTC.

This chain joins TRBV5-4 and TRBJ1-2; D remains unclear. The CDR3 extends over 17 amino acids. Trimming removed 4 bases at V and 2 bases at J, with 21 bases between. CDR1 SGHNT and CDR2 YYREEE come from the germline V gene (reference sequence). The CDR3 is CASSPYHGRWENYGYTF. The CDR3 coding sequence is TGTGCCAGCAGCCCATACCACGGACGTTGGGAGAACTATGGCTACACCTTC.

This clone has just a few counts. This sequence joins TRBV7-3 and TRBJ2-2; 9 positions agree with TRBD1. This CDR3 has 15 amino acids. The trim removed 4 bases at V and 7 bases at J, leaving 7 bases unmatched. Germline V CDR1 and CDR2: SGHTA, FQGTGA. CDR3 protein: CASSWTGAVSGELFF. The CDR3, as DNA: TGTGCCAGCAGCTGGACAGGGGCGGTTAGCGGGGAGCTGTTTTTT.

This clone was found a few times. The V call is TRBV9, the J call TRBJ2-1; tentatively, D is TRBD2 (6 bases). Trimming took off 4 bases at V and 4 bases at J, with 9 bases between the two ends. CDR1 is SGDLS, CDR2 YYNGEE, per germline. The CDR3 sequence is 13 residues long. The CDR3 nucleotides are TGTGCCAGCAGCTTAGGACTATACAATGAGCAGTTCTTC. This encodes CASSLGLYNEQFF.

V usage is TRBV4-1 and J usage is TRBJ2-2; a possible D gene is TRBD1 (6 bases). The germline V and J ends were trimmed by 2 bases and 2 bases, with 15 bases remaining between them. CDR1 is MGHRA and CDR2 is YSYEKL in the germline V gene. The CDR3 extends over 17 amino acids. DNA of the CDR3: TGCGCCAGCAGCCAAAAGGGGACACCACGAAACACCGGGGAGCTGTTTTTT. Residues: CASSQKGTPRNTGELFF.

V gene TRBV6-6 combines with J gene TRBJ2-5; D ambiguous. V shed 0 bases and J shed 4 bases, with 6 bases lying between them. The length of the CDR3 is 13 residues. Germline V gives CDR1 MNHNY, CDR2 SVGAGI (reference sequence). The CDR3 nucleotides read TGTGCCAGCAGTTACTCCGACGGAGAGACCCAGTACTTC. Translated: CASSYSDGETQYF.

The chain links TRBV6-5 to TRBJ1-2; 7 bases fit TRBD1. CDR3 length equals 15 residues. The junction had 14 bases not matched to a gene; V was cut back by 5 bases and J by 8 bases. CDR1 is MNHEY and CDR2 is SVGAGI in the germline V gene. The CDR3: CASSPHQQGTGGYTF. The CDR3 nucleotides are TGTGCCAGCAGTCCACATCAACAGGGGACGGGCGGCTACACCTTC.

The chain combines TRBV2 with TRBJ2-5; no clear D. V dropped 4 bases and J dropped 12 bases, with 9 bases sitting between them. The CDR3 loop spans 10 amino acids. Germline V CDR1 and CDR2: SNHLY, FYNNEI. The CDR3, as DNA: TGTGCCAGCAGTGCCAACGACAAGTACTTC. Its protein is CASSANDKYF. The whole variable domain, filled in from reference TRBV2 and TRBJ2-5, reads EPEVTQTPSHQVTQMGQEVILRCVPISNHLYFYWYRQILGQKVEFLVSFYNNEISEKSEIFDDQFSVERPDGSNFTLKIRSTKLEDSAMYFCASSANDKYFGPGTRLLVL.

V gene TRBV28 combines with J gene TRBJ2-3, with 7 bases that match TRBD2. This CDR3 is 14 amino acids long. CDR1 and CDR2 (germline): MDHEN, SYDVKM. V lost 2 bases and J lost 2; bases outside the gene matches: 1. CDR3 loop: CASSLAGVTDTQYF. CDR3 DNA: TGTGCCAGCAGTTTAGCGGGAGTCACAGATACGCAGTATTTT. The full variable domain, its missing parts supplied by reference TRBV28 and TRBJ2-3, is DVKVTQSSRYLVKRTGEKVFLECVQDMDHENMFWYRQDPGLGLRLIYFSYDVKMKEKGDIPEGYSVSREKKERFSLILESASTNQTSMYLCASSLAGVTDTQYFGPGTRLTVL.

The rearrangement uses TRBV11-2 and TRBJ2-2; 8 nucleotides match TRBD2. This CDR3 contains 16 residues. Per the germline V gene, CDR1 is SGHAT and CDR2 is FQNNGV. With 2 bases clipped from V and 4 bases from J, the junction kept 6 bases outside the gene matches. CDR3: CASSLIAGKVTGELFF. The CDR3, as DNA: TGTGCCAGCAGCTTAATAGCGGGGAAGGTCACCGGGGAGCTGTTTTTT.

V is TRBV6-1 and J is TRBJ2-2; D possibly corresponds to TRBD2 (6 bases). Per the germline V gene, CDR1 is MNHNS and CDR2 is SASEGT. The CDR3 contains 13 residues. V lost 0 bases, J lost 7 bases, and 6 bases lay in between. CDR3 loop: CASSEAGGGELFF. The DNA for the CDR3 is TGTGCCAGCAGTGAAGCGGGAGGCGGGGAGCTGTTTTTT.

This sequence joins TRBV30 and TRBJ2-3; TRBD2 aligns across 9 bases. Unmatched junction bases numbered 10, after V lost 0 bases and J lost 6 bases. The CDR3 loop spans 16 amino acids. CDR1 is GTSNPN and CDR2 is SVGIG in the germline V gene (reference sequence). CDR3 sequence reads: CAWSVGAGGGPDTQYF. In DNA form, the CDR3 reads TGTGCCTGGAGTGTAGGGGCGGGAGGGGGCCCCGATACGCAGTATTTT. Supplemented by reference TRBV30 and TRBJ2-3, the full variable domain reads SQTIHQWPATLVQPVGSPLSLECTVEGTSNPNLYWYRQAAGRGLQLLFYSVGIGQISSEVPQNLSASRPQDRQFILSSKKLLLSDSGFYLCAWSVGAGGGPDTQYFGPGTRLTVL.

V usage is TRBV4-1 and J usage is TRBJ2-1; no clear D gene. Per the germline V gene, CDR1 is MGHRA and CDR2 is YSYEKL. Trimming removed 0 bases at V and 2 bases at J, with 17 bases between. CDR3 length: 18 residues. The DNA of the CDR3 is TGCGCCAGCAGCCAAGACGAAGCTCGAGTATCTCCCTACAATGAGCAGTTCTTC. Protein: CASSQDEARVSPYNEQFF.

This chain joins TRBV7-2 and TRBJ2-3; 9 positions agree with TRBD2. The J segment lost 6 bases and the V segment lost 5 bases, leaving 9 bases of the junction unmatched. This CDR3 has 15 residues. Germline lookup yields CDR1 SGHTA and CDR2 FQGNSA. CDR3 sequence (DNA): TGTGCCAGCAGCGACCAGCGGGGGGCGGGGGATACGCAGTATTTT. Its translation is CASSDQRGAGDTQYF.

The gene calls are TRBV6-1 and TRBJ1-5, with D unclear. CDR3 length equals 14 residues. V was cut by 1 base and J by 2 bases, with 6 bases left in between. Looked up from germline, CDR1 is MNHNS and CDR2 is SASEGT. The CDR3 region is CASSEGWGNQPQHF. The CDR3 DNA reads as TGTGCCAGCAGTGAAGGGTGGGGCAATCAGCCCCAGCATTTT.

The genes are TRBV6-1 and TRBJ1-5; unclear D gene. CDR1 and CDR2 (germline): MNHNS, SASEGT. V lost 2 bases, J lost 14 bases, and 13 bases lay in between. The length of the CDR3 is 12 residues. CDR3 sequence reads: CASSESLGKKHF. CDR3 DNA: TGTGCCAGCAGTGAATCCCTAGGGAAGAAGCATTTT.

The J gene is TRBJ2-7, the V gene TRBV6-6; D remains ambiguous. This CDR3 comprises 14 residues. The germline CDR1 and CDR2 sequences are MNHNY and SVGAGI (reference sequence). The V gene lost 5 bases and the J gene lost 0 bases, with 11 bases spanning the gap. CDR3 sequence reads: CASSKNSGSYEQYF. The CDR3 nucleotides are TGTGCCAGCAGTAAAAACAGTGGCTCCTACGAGCAGTACTTC.

V and J are TRBV18 and TRBJ1-3; D unclear. Germline CDR1 is KGHSH and CDR2 is LQKENI. The CDR3 loop spans 15 amino acids. Trimming pared 3 bases from V and 4 bases from J, leaving 13 bases between. The CDR3 reads CASSPDTVQGNTIYF. The CDR3, as DNA: TGTGCCAGCTCACCCGACACGGTGCAGGGAAACACCATATATTTT.

This clone was found once. V gene TRBV15 combines with J gene TRBJ1-5; D is perhaps TRBD1 (6 bases). The CDR3 sequence is 13 residues long. CDR1 LNHNV and CDR2 YYDKDF come from the germline V gene (reference sequence). Trimming removed 8 bases at V and 2 bases at J, with 10 bases between. This CDR3 is CATRAGGNQPQHF. CDR3 sequence (DNA): TGTGCCACCCGGGCAGGGGGCAATCAGCCCCAGCATTTT. Supplemented by reference TRBV15 and TRBJ1-5, the full variable domain reads DAMVIQNPRYQVTQFGKPVTLSCSQTLNHNVMYWYQQKSSQAPKLLFHYYDKDFNNEADTPDNFQSRRPNTSFCFLDIRSPGLGDTAMYLCATRAGGNQPQHFGDGTRLSIL.